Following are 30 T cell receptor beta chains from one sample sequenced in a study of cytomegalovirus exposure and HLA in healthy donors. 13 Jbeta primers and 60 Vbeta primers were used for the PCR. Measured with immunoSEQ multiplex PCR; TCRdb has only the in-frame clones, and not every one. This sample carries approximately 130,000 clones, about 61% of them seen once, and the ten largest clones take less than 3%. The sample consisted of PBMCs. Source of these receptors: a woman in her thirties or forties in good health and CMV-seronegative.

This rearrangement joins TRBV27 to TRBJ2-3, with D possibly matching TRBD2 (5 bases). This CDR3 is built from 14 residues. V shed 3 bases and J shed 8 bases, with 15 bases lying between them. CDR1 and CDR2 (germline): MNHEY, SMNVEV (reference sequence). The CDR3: CASSLNRVEATQYF. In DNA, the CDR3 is TGTGCCAGCAGTTTGAATAGGGTGGAGGCTACGCAGTATTTT.

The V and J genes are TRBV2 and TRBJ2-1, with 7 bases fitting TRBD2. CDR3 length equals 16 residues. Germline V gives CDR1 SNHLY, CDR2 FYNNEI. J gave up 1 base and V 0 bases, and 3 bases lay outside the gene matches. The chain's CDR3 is CASSEAAGPSYNEQFF. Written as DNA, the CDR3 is TGTGCCAGCAGTGAAGCAGCGGGGCCTTCCTACAATGAGCAGTTCTTC.

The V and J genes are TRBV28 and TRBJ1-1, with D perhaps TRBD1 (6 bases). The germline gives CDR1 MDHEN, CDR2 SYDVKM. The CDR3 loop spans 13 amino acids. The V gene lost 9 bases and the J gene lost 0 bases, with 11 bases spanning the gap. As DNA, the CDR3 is TGTGCCAGTCGGACAGAGTTGAACACTGAAGCTTTCTTT. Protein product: CASRTELNTEAFF.

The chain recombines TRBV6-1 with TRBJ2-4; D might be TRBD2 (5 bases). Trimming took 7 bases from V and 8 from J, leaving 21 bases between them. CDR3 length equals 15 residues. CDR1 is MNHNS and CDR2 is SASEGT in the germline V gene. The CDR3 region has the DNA TGTGCCAGCACCCCACCCGTAGCGTCTGCAGACATTCAGTACTTC. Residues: CASTPPVASADIQYF.

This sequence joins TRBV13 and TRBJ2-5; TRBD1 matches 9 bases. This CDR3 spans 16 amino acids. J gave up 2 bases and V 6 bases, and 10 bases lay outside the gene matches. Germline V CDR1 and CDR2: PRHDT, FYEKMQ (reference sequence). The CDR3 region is CASRPTGGGFQETQYF. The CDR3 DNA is TGTGCCAGCAGACCAACAGGGGGCGGGTTTCAAGAGACCCAGTACTTC. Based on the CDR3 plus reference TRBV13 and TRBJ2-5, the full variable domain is AAGVIQSPRHLIKEKRETATLKCYPIPRHDTVYWYQQGPGQDPQFLISFYEKMQSDKGSIPDRFSAQQFSDYHSELNMSSLELGDSALYFCASRPTGGGFQETQYFGPGTRLLVL.

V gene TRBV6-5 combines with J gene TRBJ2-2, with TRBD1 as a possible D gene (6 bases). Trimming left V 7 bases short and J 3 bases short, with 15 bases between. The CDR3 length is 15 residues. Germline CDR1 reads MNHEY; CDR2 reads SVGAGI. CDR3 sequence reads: CASTNSGVDTGELFF. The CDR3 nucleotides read TGTGCCAGCACAAACTCAGGGGTAGACACCGGGGAGCTGTTTTTT.

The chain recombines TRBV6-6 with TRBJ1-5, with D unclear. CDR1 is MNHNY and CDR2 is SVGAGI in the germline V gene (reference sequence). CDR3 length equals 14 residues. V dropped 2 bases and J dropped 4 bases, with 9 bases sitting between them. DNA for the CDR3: TGTGCCAGCAGTTACATGCCGGGAAATCAGCCCCAGCATTTT. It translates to CASSYMPGNQPQHF.

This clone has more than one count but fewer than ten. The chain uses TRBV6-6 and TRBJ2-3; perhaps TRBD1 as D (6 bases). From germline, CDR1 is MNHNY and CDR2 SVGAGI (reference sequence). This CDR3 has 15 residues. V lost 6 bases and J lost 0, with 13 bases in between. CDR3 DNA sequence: TGTGCCAGCAGCTACCCCGGACAGAGCACAGATACGCAGTATTTT. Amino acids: CASSYPGQSTDTQYF.

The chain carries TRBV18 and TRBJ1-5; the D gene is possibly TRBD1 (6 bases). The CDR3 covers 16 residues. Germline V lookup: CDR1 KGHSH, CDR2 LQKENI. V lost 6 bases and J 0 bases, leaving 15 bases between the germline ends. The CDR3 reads CASSPDGGSSNQPQHF. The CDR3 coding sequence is TGTGCCAGCTCCCCGGATGGGGGCTCTAGCAATCAGCCCCAGCATTTT.

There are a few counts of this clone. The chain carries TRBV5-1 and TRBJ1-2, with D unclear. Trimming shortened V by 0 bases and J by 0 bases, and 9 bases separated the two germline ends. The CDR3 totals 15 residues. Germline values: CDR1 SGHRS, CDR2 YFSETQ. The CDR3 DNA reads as TGCGCCAGCAGCTTGGAAACAGAACCTAACTATGGCTACACCTTC. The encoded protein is CASSLETEPNYGYTF. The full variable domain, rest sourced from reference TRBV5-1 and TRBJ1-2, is KAGVTQTPRYLIKTRGQQVTLSCSPISGHRSVSWYQQTPGQGLQFLFEYFSETQRNKGNFPGRFSGRQFSNSRSEMNVSTLELGDSALYLCASSLETEPNYGYTFGSGTRLTVV.

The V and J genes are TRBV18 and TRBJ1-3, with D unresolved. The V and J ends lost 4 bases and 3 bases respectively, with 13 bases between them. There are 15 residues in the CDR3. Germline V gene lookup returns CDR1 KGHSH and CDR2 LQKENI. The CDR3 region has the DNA TGTGCCAGCTCACTTTCAGGCAGGAATGGAAACACCATATATTTT. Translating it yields CASSLSGRNGNTIYF. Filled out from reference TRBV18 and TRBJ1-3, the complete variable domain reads NAGVMQNPRHLVRRRGQEARLRCSPMKGHSHVYWYRQLPEEGLKFMVYLQKENIIDESGMPKERFSAEFPKEGPSILRIQQVVRGDSAAYFCASSLSGRNGNTIYFGEGSWLTVV.

CDR3 sequence: CASSVGAAPSSEKLFF. CDR3 nucleotides: TGTGCCAGCAGCGTAGGCGCCGCACCTAGCAGTGAAAAACTGTTTTTT. The chain carries TRBV9 and TRBJ1-4; D gene ambiguous. The CDR3 is 16 residues long. Germline CDR1 SGDLS, CDR2 YYNGEE. V was trimmed by 0 bases and J by 7 bases, leaving 16 bases between them.

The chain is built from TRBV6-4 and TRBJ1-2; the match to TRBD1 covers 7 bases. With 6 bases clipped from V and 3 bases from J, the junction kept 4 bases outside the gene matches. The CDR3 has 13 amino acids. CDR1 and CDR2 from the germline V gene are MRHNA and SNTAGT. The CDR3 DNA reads TGTGCCAGCAGGGATACAGGGGACTATGGCTACACCTTC. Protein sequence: CASRDTGDYGYTF.

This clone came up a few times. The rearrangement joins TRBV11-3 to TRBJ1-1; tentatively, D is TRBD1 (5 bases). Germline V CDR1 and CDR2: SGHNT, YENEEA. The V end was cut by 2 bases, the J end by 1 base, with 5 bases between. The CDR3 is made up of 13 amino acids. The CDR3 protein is CASSLQGNTEAFF. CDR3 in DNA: TGTGCCAGCAGCTTACAGGGGAACACTGAAGCTTTCTTT.

CDR3: CASSYGTGGTEAFF. CDR3 DNA sequence: TGTGCCAGCAGTTACGGGACAGGGGGCACTGAAGCTTTCTTT. The chain links TRBV6-5 to TRBJ1-1, with TRBD1 identical over 11 bases. Germline-derived CDR1 and CDR2 are MNHEY and SVGAGI. With V trimmed by 2 bases and J by 4 bases, 0 bases remained unmatched. This CDR3 is 14 amino acids long.

The CDR3 reads CASSGGTGVEKLFF. In nucleotides, the CDR3 is TGTGCCAGCAGTGGAGGGACAGGGGTTGAAAAACTGTTTTTT. The chain couples TRBV2 to TRBJ1-4; 10 bases fit TRBD1. V shed 4 bases and J 7 bases; nucleotides not matched to a gene: 3. The germline gives CDR1 SNHLY, CDR2 FYNNEI. The CDR3 spans 14 residues.

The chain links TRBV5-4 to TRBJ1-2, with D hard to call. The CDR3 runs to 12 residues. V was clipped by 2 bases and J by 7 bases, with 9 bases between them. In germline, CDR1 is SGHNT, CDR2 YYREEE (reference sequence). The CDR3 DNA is TGTGCCAGCAGCTTAGCGGACCGTGGCTACACCTTC. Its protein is CASSLADRGYTF.

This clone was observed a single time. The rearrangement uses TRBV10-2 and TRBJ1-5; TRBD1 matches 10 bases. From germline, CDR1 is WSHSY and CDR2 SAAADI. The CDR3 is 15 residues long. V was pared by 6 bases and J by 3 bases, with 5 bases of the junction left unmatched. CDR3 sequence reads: CASSRQGAANQPQHF. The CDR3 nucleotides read TGCGCCAGCAGCCGACAGGGGGCGGCCAATCAGCCCCAGCATTTT.

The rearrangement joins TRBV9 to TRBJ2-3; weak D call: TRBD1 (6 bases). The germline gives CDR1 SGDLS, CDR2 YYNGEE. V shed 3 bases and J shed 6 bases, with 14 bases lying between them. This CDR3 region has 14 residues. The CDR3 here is CASSDYRAGDTQYF. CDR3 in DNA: TGTGCCAGCAGCGATTACAGGGCCGGGGATACGCAGTATTTT.

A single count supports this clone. This chain's CDR3 is CASIRTGANYGYTF. The CDR3, as DNA: TGTGCCAGCATTCGGACAGGGGCAAACTATGGCTACACCTTC. The rearrangement joins TRBV6-5 to TRBJ1-2; TRBD1 matches at 9 bases. This CDR3 is built from 14 residues. The V gene's germline CDR1 is MNHEY and CDR2 SVGAGI. The J segment lost 2 bases and the V segment lost 7 bases, leaving 5 bases of the junction unmatched.

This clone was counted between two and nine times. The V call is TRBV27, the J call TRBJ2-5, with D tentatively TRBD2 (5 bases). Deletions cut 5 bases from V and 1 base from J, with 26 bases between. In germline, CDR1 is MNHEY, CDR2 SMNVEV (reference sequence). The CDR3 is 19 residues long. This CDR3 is CASSPFGFSPDWGQETQYF. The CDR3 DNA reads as TGTGCCAGCAGTCCTTTCGGTTTCTCACCGGACTGGGGCCAAGAGACCCAGTACTTC.

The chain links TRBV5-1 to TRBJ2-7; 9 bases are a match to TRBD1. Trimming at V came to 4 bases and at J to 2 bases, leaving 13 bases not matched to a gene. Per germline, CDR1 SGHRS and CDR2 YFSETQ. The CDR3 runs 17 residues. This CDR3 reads CASSRGATGGLTYEQYF. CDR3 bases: TGCGCCAGCAGCCGGGGAGCCACAGGGGGCCTTACCTACGAGCAGTACTTC.

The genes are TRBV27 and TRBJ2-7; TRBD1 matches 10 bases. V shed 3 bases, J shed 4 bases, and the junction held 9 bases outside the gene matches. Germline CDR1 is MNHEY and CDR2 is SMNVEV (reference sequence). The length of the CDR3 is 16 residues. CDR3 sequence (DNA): TGTGCCAGCAGTTTCCACTCGACAGGGGGCGGTTACGAGCAGTACTTC. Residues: CASSFHSTGGGYEQYF.

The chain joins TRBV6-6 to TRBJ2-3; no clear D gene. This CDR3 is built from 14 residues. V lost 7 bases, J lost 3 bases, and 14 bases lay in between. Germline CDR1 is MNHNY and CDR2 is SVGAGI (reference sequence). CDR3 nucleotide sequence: TGTGCCAGCAATCAGCGAGGTGTAACAGATACGCAGTATTTT. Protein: CASNQRGVTDTQYF.

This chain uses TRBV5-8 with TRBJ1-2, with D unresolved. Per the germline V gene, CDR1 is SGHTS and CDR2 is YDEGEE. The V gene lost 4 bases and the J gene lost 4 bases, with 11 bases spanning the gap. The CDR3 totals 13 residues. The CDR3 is CASSEGFVYGYTF. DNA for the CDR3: TGTGCCAGCAGCGAGGGTTTCGTCTATGGCTACACCTTC.

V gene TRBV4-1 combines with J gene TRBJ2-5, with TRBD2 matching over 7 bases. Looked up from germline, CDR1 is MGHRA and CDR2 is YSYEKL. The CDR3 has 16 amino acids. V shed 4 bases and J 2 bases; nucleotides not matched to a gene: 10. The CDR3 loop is CASSRSPRGGQETQYF. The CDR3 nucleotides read TGCGCCAGCAGCCGGTCCCCCCGCGGGGGTCAAGAGACCCAGTACTTC.

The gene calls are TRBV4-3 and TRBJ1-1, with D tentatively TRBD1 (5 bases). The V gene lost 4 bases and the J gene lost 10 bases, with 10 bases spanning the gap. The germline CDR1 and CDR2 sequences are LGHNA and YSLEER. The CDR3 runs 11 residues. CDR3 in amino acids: CASSPGLGAFF. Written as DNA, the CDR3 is TGCGCCAGCAGCCCGGGACTTGGAGCTTTCTTT.

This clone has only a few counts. The CDR3 region is CASSLSGQLAYNSPLHF. CDR3 sequence (DNA): TGTGCCAGCAGTTTATCAGGACAGTTGGCCTATAATTCACCCCTCCACTTT. This sequence joins TRBV27 and TRBJ1-6, with D perhaps matching TRBD1 (6 bases). Germline CDR1 reads MNHEY; CDR2 reads SMNVEV (reference sequence). V was cut by 0 bases and J by 2 bases, with 11 bases left in between. The length of the CDR3 is 17 residues.

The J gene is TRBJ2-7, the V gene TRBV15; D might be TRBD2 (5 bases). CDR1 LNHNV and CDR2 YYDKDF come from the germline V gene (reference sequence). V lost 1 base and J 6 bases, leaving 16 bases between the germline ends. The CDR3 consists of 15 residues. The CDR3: CATSRGDYGVGEQYF. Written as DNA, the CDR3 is TGTGCCACCAGCAGAGGGGATTACGGGGTAGGCGAGCAGTACTTC.

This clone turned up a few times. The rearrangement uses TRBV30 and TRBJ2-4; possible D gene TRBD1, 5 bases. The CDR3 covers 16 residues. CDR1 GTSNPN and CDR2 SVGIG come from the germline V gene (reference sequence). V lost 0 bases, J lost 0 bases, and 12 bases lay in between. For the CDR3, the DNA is TGTGCCTGGAGTGTAGGGGCAGGGCTAGCCAAAAACATTCAGTACTTC. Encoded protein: CAWSVGAGLAKNIQYF.